The rows below give T cell receptor beta chains drawn from one sample of a study of blood T cell repertoires in COVID-19. The data were produced by immunoSEQ multiplex PCR, yet TCRdb's version contains in-frame clones alone and is incomplete. The sample lists under 300,000 clones, over 75% occurring once. Specimen: PBMCs or T cells enriched from blood (not recorded which). These receptors were collected from a young woman who had recovered from COVID-19. CDR3s include the opening cysteine and the closing phenylalanine or tryptophan. The D gene is left open where the match is weak. A clone size is listed for some rows: how often the clone was seen (once, few, many), or a class if it is expanded.

V,size,length,D,J,DNA,CDR3
TRBV11-2,.,13,.,TRBJ2-2,TGTGCCAGCAGTTCGACTAGGCCCGGGGAGCTGTTTTTT,CASSSTRPGELFF
TRBV18,.,16,TRBD1,TRBJ2-1,TGTGCCAGCTCACCGTGGACAGGGATAGACTACAATGAGCAGTTCTTC,CASSPWTGIDYNEQFF
TRBV1,.,16,.,TRBJ1-1,TGCACCAGCAGCCAATTGAGACAGGAGCCGAACACTGAAGCTTTCTTT,CTSSQLRQEPNTEAFF
TRBV11-3,.,15,.,TRBJ2-5,TGTGCCAGCAGCTTAGAAGGGGGAGAGGGAGAGACCCAGTACTTC,CASSLEGGEGETQYF
TRBV5-5,.,14,TRBD1,TRBJ1-6,TGTGCCAGCAGCCCGGACAGGGTTAATTCACCCCTCCACTTT,CASSPDRVNSPLHF
TRBV5-1,.,13,TRBD1,TRBJ2-7,TGCGCCAGCTCGGGACAGGGGGCTGACGAGCAGTACTTC,CASSGQGADEQYF
TRBV3-1/TRBV3-2,.,13,.,TRBJ2-7,TGTGCCAGCAGTCCAAGTAGTAACTACGAGCAGTACTTC,CASSPSSNYEQYF
TRBV7-9,.,16,TRBD2,TRBJ2-1,TGTGCCAGCAGCTTAGGAAGCGGGGGGGCAGGGAATGAGCAGTTCTTC,CASSLGSGGAGNEQFF
TRBV29-1,.,12,.,TRBJ1-4,TGCAGCGTTGTGGAGGGGGGGGAAAAACTGTTTTTT,CSVVEGGEKLFF
TRBV6-5,.,14,TRBD1,TRBJ2-7,TGTGCCAGCAGACCGGGACAGGGGGCGCGGGAGCAGTACTTC,CASRPGQGAREQYF
TRBV5-1,.,15,TRBD1,TRBJ2-3,TGCGCCAGCAGCTTGAGACAGGGCTGGCCAGATACGCAGTATTTT,CASSLRQGWPDTQYF
TRBV2,.,16,TRBD2,TRBJ2-5,TGTGCCAGCAAAGGCGGGGGGGCCGGCTTACAGGAGACCCAGTACTTC,CASKGGGAGLQETQYF
TRBV29-1,.,12,.,TRBJ1-1,TGCAGCGTTGAAGTCAGTGGCGGTGAAGCTTTCTTT,CSVEVSGGEAFF
TRBV4-2,.,14,.,TRBJ2-2,TGTGCCAGCAGCCAAGATAGAGAGACCGGGGAGCTGTTTTTT,CASSQDRETGELFF
TRBV5-1,.,12,.,TRBJ1-4,TGCGCCAGCAGTCCTTCAGGCGAGGGACTGTTTTTT,CASSPSGEGLFF
TRBV10-3,.,17,TRBD1,TRBJ1-2,TGTGCCATCAGTGAGCCGCGGTTGGACAGGGGTCAATATGGCTACACCTTC,CAISEPRLDRGQYGYTF
TRBV9,.,17,TRBD2,TRBJ2-2,TGTGCCAGCAGCGTCCTAGCGGGGGGGTGGAACACCGGGGAGCTGTTTTTT,CASSVLAGGWNTGELFF
TRBV19,few,15,TRBD1,TRBJ1-6,TGTGCCAGTAGTGCTAAGGGGGCGGGTAATTCACCCCTCCACTTT,CASSAKGAGNSPLHF
TRBV12-3/TRBV12-4,.,12,TRBD1,TRBJ1-2,TGTGCCAGCAGCAGGGGGCGGTATGGCTACACCTTC,CASSRGRYGYTF
TRBV27,once,14,TRBD1,TRBJ2-7,TGTGCCAGCAGTTCCCGGGACAGGGTCCACGAGCAGTACTTC,CASSSRDRVHEQYF
TRBV11-3,.,15,.,TRBJ2-1,TGTGCCAGCAGCCCGGACCCTGACAGAGGCAATGAGCAGTTCTTC,CASSPDPDRGNEQFF
TRBV7-9,.,16,TRBD1,TRBJ2-7,TGTGCCAGCAGCTTAGACCCCGGACAGGGAACCTACGAGCAGTACTTC,CASSLDPGQGTYEQYF
TRBV9,.,14,.,TRBJ1-1,TGTGCCAGCAGCGTAGTGCAGGGTAGCACTGAAGCTTTCTTT,CASSVVQGSTEAFF
TRBV6-5,.,16,.,TRBJ1-1,TGTGCCAGCAGTTACGGCATAGGGGAGGGAGGAACTGAAGCTTTCTTT,CASSYGIGEGGTEAFF
TRBV19,.,15,.,TRBJ2-2,TGTGCCAGTAGTTTCGGCAGGGTGGGCACCGGGGAGCTGTTTTTT,CASSFGRVGTGELFF
TRBV6-5,.,13,.,TRBJ2-5,TGTGCCAGCAGTTCCGTCGACCAAGAGACCCAGTACTTC,CASSSVDQETQYF
TRBV9,.,14,.,TRBJ1-2,TGTGCCAGCAGCGTAGTAGGGACAAACTATGGCTACACCTTC,CASSVVGTNYGYTF
TRBV7-2,.,19,TRBD2,TRBJ2-1,TGTGCCAGCAGCTTAGATCGGACTAGAGCTATGTTGTCGGGCAATGAGCAGTTCTTC,CASSLDRTRAMLSGNEQFF
TRBV7-9,.,17,TRBD2,TRBJ2-3,TGTGCCAGCAGCCCACCATGGGGACTAGCGGGGGAGGATACGCAGTATTTT,CASSPPWGLAGEDTQYF
TRBV7-2,.,15,.,TRBJ2-5,TGTGCCAGCAGCTTAGGGGACTTCTCCGGGGAGACCCAGTACTTC,CASSLGDFSGETQYF
TRBV19,.,14,TRBD1,TRBJ2-1,TGTGCCAGTAGTGCGGGACAGGTTAGCAATGAGCAGTTCTTC,CASSAGQVSNEQFF
TRBV6-5,once,16,TRBD1,TRBJ2-4,TGTGCCAGCAGTTACTCGACTGGGGACAGGAAAAACATTCAGTACTTC,CASSYSTGDRKNIQYF
TRBV4-2,.,14,.,TRBJ1-1,TGTGCCAGCAGCCAGAGCCTAGGGAACACTGAAGCTTTCTTT,CASSQSLGNTEAFF
TRBV5-1,.,13,.,TRBJ1-2,TGCGCCAGCAGCGAGGAGGGGTTGTATGGCTACACCTTC,CASSEEGLYGYTF
TRBV14,.,17,TRBD2,TRBJ2-2,TGTGCCAGCAGCCAAGATAAGGGAGGGGACCTCCCCGGGGAGCTGTTTTTT,CASSQDKGGDLPGELFF
TRBV11-2,.,15,.,TRBJ2-7,TGTGCCAGCAGCTTAACCAGTGGGAGTATGGGAGAGCAGTACTTC,CASSLTSGSMGEQYF
TRBV5-4,.,16,TRBD2,TRBJ2-5,TGTGCCAGCAGCCCGGGACTAGCGGGGGGGCTCGAGACCCAGTACTTC,CASSPGLAGGLETQYF
TRBV14,.,14,.,TRBJ1-1,TGTGCCAGCAGCCACGGGGGGATCAACACTGAAGCTTTCTTT,CASSHGGINTEAFF
TRBV27,.,13,.,TRBJ1-5,TGTGCCAGCATGTTAAATGTCAATCAGCCCCAGCATTTT,CASMLNVNQPQHF
TRBV9,.,16,.,TRBJ2-3,TGTGCCAGCAGCGAAAGGGGTCAGCCGAGCACAGATACGCAGTATTTT,CASSERGQPSTDTQYF
TRBV6-2/TRBV6-3,.,17,TRBD2,TRBJ2-1,TGTGCCAGCAGTTACCGGAGAGGACTAGCGGGGGGGTATGAGCAGTTCTTC,CASSYRRGLAGGYEQFF